The present TCR beta chain was sequenced within a study of molecular identifiers for immune sequencing clone quantification. The CDR3 spans 16 residues. V gave up 4 bases and J gave up 0 bases, with 13 bases separating them. Germline V lookup: CDR1 SGHTA, CDR2 FQGNSA. TCRdb fed the PCR reads into MiXCR, producing one record per CDR3 protein. The table shows some 65,000 distinct CDR3 sequences, with approximately 17% occurring only once. This clonotype was detected ten times or more. This rearrangement joins TRBV7-2 to TRBJ2-1; D gene unclear. Specimen: naive CD8+ T cells from blood, with Jurkat cell RNA spiked in. The subset: FACS-sorted CD8+CD4-CCR7+CD45RA+ naive T cells. The sequence derives from a human donor in good health. Some libraries in this study had Jurkat cell RNA spiked in. Here the CDR3 DNA reads TGTGCCAGCAGCTCTGGGCGGATGAGCTCCTACAATGAGCAGTTCTTC. This encodes CASSSGRMSSYNEQFF. The full variable domain, with the rest looked up from reference TRBV7-2 and TRBJ2-1, is GAGVSQSPSNKVTEKGKDVELRCDPISGHTALYWYRQSLGQGLEFLIYFQGNSAPDKSGLPSDRFSAERTGGSVSTLTIQRTQQEDSAVYLCASSSGRMSSYNEQFFGPGTRLTVL.